The clone carrying this T cell receptor (beta chain) has ten or more counts. Its target is not known. In TCRdb, the PCR reads were re-called with MiXCR into one record per CDR3 protein. The table includes about 320,000 distinct CDR3 sequences, about a quarter detected once. Using a CD8+CD4-CCR7+CD45RA+ phenotype, naive CD8 T cells were sorted. The sample originates from a study of molecular identifiers for immune sequencing clone quantification. General study results and limits: Spiked Jurkat TCR RNA equivalent to one cell reportedly surfaced among about a million naive cells.

Germline V gene data show CDR1 as SNHLY and CDR2 as FYNNEI. Trimming stripped 3 bases from V and 2 bases from J, with 21 bases between. This CDR3 is 18 amino acids long. Sample: naive CD8+ T cells from blood, with Jurkat cell RNA spiked in. Indicated subset: FACS-sorted CD8+CD4-CCR7+CD45RA+ naive T cells. This sequence was found in a human donor in good health. Some libraries in this study had Jurkat cell RNA spiked in. The genes are TRBV2 and TRBJ2-3, with TRBD1 as a possible D gene (6 bases). CDR3 coding DNA: TGTGCCAGCAGTGAGAGACAGGAAGCTGCGATTAACACAGATACGCAGTATTTT. This codes for CASSERQEAAINTDTQYF. Looking up the rest from reference TRBV2 and TRBJ2-3 gives the full variable domain: EPEVTQTPSHQVTQMGQEVILRCVPISNHLYFYWYRQILGQKVEFLVSFYNNEISEKSEIFDDQFSVERPDGSNFTLKIRSTKLEDSAMYFCASSERQEAAINTDTQYFGPGTRLTVL.